Sequencing of this T cell receptor (beta chain) was carried out in a study of blood T cells in healthy people across ages. Study-wide findings and caveats: Naive and antigen-experienced cells could not be conclusively compared, given unsorted PBMCs.

Germline V gene lookup returns CDR1 SEHNR and CDR2 FQNEAQ (reference sequence). Trimming cost V 7 bases and J 0 bases, with 11 bases left between them. This CDR3 region has 14 residues. It was with a sample-barcoded 5' primer and a J-beta primer mix that a second PCR of roughly 7 to 12 cycles was run. Each cDNA was tagged by a template-switch adaptor containing 12 random nucleotides. TCRdb analysed the 5' RACE reads with MiXCR anew, one entry per CDR3 protein. The table lists over a million distinct CDR3 sequences, 45% of them singletons. At least 7 million PBMCs were isolated per sample. This clonotype was counted between two and nine times. The antigen is not known.

The sequencing input was blood. The chain uses TRBV7-9 and TRBJ2-3; D is unclear. The TCR sequence derives from a woman aged 55-75 years in good health. For the CDR3, the DNA is TGTGCCAGCATCCCGTCGAGTAGCACAGATACGCAGTATTTT. It yields the protein CASIPSSSTDTQYF.